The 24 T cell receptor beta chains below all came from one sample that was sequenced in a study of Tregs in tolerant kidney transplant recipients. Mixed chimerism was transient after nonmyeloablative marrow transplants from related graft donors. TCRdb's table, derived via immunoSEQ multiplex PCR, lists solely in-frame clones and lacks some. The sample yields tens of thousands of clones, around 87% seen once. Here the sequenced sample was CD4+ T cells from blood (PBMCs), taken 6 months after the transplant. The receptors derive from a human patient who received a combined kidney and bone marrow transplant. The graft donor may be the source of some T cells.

CDR3 region: CASSLGDRVYNEQFF. The DNA of the CDR3 is TGTGCCAGCAGCTTGGGGGACAGGGTATACAATGAGCAGTTCTTC. This rearrangement joins TRBV7-9 to TRBJ2-1; 9 nucleotides align to TRBD1. V lost 3 bases and J lost 4; bases outside the gene matches: 4. This CDR3 has 15 amino acids. The germline gives CDR1 SEHNR, CDR2 FQNEAQ (reference sequence).

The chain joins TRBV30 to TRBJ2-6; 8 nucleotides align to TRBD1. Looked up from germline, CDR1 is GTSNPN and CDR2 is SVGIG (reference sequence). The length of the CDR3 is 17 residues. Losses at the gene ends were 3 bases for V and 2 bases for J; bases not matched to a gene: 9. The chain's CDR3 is CAWSPGTGSAGANVLTF. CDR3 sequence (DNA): TGTGCCTGGAGCCCCGGGACAGGATCTGCTGGGGCCAACGTCCTGACTTTC.

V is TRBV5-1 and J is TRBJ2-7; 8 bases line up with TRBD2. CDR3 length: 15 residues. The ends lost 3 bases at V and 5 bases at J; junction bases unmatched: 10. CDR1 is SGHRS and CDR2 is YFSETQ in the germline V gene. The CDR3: CASSSGRGGLHEQYF. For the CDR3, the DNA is TGCGCCAGCAGCTCTGGTCGGGGGGGCCTTCACGAGCAGTACTTC.

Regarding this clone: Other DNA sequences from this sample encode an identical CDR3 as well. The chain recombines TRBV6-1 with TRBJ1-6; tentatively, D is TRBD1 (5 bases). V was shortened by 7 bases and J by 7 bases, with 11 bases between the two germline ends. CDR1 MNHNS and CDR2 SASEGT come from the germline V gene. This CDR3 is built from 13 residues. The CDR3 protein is CASIRQNNSPLHF. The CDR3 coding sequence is TGTGCCAGCATCAGACAGAACAATTCACCCCTCCACTTT.

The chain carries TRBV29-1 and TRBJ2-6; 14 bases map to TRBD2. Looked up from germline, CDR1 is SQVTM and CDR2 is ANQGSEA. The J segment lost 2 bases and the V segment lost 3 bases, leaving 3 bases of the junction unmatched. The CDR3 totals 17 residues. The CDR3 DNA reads TGCAGCGTTGATGGGACTAGCGGGAGAACTGGGGCCAACGTCCTGACTTTC. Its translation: CSVDGTSGRTGANVLTF.

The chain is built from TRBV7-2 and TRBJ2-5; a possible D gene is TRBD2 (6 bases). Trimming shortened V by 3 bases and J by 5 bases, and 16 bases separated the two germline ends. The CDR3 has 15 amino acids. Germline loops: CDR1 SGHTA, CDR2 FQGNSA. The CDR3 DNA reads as TGTGCCAGCAGCTTCCTCGGGGCGGGGAACGAGACCCAGTACTTC. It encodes CASSFLGAGNETQYF.

In DNA form, the CDR3 reads TGTGCCAGCAGGACTAGCGGGAGTAAGTACGAGCAGTACTTC. As protein: CASRTSGSKYEQYF. The chain links TRBV6-1 to TRBJ2-7, with 12 bases identical to TRBD2. The V segment lost 6 bases and the J segment 4 bases; nucleotides outside the gene matches: 4. CDR1 is MNHNS, CDR2 SASEGT, per germline. The CDR3 length is 14 residues.

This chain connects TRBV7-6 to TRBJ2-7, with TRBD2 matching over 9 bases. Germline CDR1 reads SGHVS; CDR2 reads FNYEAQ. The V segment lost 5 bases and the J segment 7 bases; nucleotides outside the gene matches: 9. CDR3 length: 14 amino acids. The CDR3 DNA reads TGTGCCAGCAGCGCTACGCGGGCGGGGGGGGAGCAGTACTTC. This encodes CASSATRAGGEQYF. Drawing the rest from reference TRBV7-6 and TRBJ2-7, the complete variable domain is GAGVSQSPRYKVTKRGQDVALRCDPISGHVSLYWYRQALGQGPEFLTYFNYEAQQDKSGLPNDRFSAERPEGSISTLTIQRTEQRDSAMYRCASSATRAGGEQYFGPGTRLTVT.

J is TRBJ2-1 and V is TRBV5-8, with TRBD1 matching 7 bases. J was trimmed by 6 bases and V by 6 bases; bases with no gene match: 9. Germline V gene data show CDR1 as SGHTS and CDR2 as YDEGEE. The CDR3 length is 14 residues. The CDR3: CASNTKGQFNEQFF. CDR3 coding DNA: TGTGCCAGCAATACTAAGGGACAGTTCAATGAGCAGTTCTTC.

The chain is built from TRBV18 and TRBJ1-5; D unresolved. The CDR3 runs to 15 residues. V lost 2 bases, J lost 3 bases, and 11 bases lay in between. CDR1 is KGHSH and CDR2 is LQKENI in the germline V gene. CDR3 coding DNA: TGTGCCAGCTCACCAAGTTGGGCGAACAATCAGCCCCAGCATTTT. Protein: CASSPSWANNQPQHF.

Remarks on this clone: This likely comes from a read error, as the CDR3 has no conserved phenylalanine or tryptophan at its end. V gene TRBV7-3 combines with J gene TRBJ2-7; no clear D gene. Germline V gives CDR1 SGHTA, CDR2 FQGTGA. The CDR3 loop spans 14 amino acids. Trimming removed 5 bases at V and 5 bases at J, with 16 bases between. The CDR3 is CASSPYSESDEQYL. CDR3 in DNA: TGTGCCAGCAGCCCTTACTCTGAAAGCGACGAGCAGTACCTC.

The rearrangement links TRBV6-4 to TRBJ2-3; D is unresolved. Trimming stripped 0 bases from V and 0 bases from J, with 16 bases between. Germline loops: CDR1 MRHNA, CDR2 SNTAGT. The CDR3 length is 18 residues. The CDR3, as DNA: TGTGCCAGCAGTGACTCGCGGAGCAGAACGACTAGCACAGATACGCAGTATTTT. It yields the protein CASSDSRSRTTSTDTQYF.

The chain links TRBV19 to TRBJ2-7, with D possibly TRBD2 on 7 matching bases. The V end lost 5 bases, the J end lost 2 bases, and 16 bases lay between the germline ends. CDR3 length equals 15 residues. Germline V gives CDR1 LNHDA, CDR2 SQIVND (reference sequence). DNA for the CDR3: TGTGCCAGTAGTCCGCCCCAGGGGAGGGCCTACGAGCAGTACTTC. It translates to CASSPPQGRAYEQYF.

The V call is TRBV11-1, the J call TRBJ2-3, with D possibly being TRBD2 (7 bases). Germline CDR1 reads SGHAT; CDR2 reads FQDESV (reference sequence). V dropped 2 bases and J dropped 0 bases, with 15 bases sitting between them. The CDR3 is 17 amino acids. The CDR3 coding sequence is TGTGCCAGCAGCTTAAGGTGGCGGGGGCGAAGCACAGATACGCAGTATTTT. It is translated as CASSLRWRGRSTDTQYF.

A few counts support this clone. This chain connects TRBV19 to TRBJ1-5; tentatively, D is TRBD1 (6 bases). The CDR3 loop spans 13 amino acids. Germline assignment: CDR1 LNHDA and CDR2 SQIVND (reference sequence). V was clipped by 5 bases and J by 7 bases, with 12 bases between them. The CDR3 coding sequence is TGTGCCAGTAGTCTCAACAGGGACCAGCCCCAGCATTTT. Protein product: CASSLNRDQPQHF. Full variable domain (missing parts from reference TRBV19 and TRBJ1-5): DGGITQSPKYLFRKEGQNVTLSCEQNLNHDAMYWYRQDPGQGLRLIYYSQIVNDFQKGDIAEGYSVSREKKESFPLTVTSAQKNPTAFYLCASSLNRDQPQHFGDGTRLSIL.

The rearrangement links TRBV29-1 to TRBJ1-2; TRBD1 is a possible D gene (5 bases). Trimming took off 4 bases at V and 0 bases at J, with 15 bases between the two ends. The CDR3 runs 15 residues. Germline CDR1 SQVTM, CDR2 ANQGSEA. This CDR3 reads CSVAWGGQANYGYTF. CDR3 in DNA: TGCAGCGTTGCCTGGGGTGGACAAGCTAACTATGGCTACACCTTC.

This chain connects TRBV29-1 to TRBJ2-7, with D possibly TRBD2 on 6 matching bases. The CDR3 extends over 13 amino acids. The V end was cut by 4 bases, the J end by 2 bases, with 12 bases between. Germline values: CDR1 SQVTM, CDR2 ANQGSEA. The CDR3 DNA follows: TGCAGCGTTGTCTCTAGCGACACCTACGAGCAGTACTTC. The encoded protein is CSVVSSDTYEQYF.

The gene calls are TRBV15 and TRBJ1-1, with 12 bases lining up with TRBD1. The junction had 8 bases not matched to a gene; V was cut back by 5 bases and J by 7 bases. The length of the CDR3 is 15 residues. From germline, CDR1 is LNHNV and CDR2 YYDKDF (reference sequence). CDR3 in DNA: TGTGCCACCAGCCGTACGGGACAGGGGGCGTTTGAAGCTTTCTTT. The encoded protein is CATSRTGQGAFEAFF.

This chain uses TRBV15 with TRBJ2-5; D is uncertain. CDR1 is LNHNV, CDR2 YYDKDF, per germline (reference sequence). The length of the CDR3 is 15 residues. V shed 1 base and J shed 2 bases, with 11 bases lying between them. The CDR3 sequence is CATSRVRVLQETQYF. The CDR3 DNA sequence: TGTGCCACCAGCAGAGTCCGAGTCCTTCAAGAGACCCAGTACTTC.

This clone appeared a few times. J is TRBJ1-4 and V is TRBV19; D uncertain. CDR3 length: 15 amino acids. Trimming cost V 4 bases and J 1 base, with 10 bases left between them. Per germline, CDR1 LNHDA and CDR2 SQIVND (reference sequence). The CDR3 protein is CASSTWPLTNEKLFF. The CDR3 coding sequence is TGTGCCAGTAGTACCTGGCCCCTAACTAATGAAAAACTGTTTTTT.

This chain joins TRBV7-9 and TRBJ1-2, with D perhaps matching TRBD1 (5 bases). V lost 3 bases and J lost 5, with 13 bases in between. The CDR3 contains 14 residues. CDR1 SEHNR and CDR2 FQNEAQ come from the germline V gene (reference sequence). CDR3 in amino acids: CASSFIAGIYGYTF. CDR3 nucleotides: TGTGCCAGCAGCTTTATCGCAGGGATATATGGCTACACCTTC.

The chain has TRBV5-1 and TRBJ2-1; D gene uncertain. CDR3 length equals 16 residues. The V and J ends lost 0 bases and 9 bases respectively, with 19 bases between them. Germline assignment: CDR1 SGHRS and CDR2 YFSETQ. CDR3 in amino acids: CASSLDGRVEFFEQFF. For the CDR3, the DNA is TGCGCCAGCAGCTTGGACGGCCGGGTAGAGTTCTTTGAGCAGTTCTTC.

CDR3 sequence (DNA): TGTGCCAGCATTCCGGGACAGGGGATTAAGATCCGAGACTCTGGAAACACCATATATTTT. Its translation is CASIPGQGIKIRDSGNTIYF. The chain couples TRBV19 to TRBJ1-3, with 10 bases aligning to TRBD1. Germline V CDR1 and CDR2: LNHDA, SQIVND (reference sequence). V lost 9 bases and J lost 0; bases outside the gene matches: 20. This CDR3 has 20 residues. The complete variable domain, with remaining parts taken from reference TRBV19 and TRBJ1-3, reads DGGITQSPKYLFRKEGQNVTLSCEQNLNHDAMYWYRQDPGQGLRLIYYSQIVNDFQKGDIAEGYSVSREKKESFPLTVTSAQKNPTAFYLCASIPGQGIKIRDSGNTIYFGEGSWLTVV.

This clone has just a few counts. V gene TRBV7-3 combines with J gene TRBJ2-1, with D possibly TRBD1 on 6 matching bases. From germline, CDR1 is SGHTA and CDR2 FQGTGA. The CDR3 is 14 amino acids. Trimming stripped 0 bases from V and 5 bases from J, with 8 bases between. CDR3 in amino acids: CASSLTRTDNEQFF. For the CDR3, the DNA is TGTGCCAGCAGCTTAACGAGGACAGACAATGAGCAGTTCTTC.